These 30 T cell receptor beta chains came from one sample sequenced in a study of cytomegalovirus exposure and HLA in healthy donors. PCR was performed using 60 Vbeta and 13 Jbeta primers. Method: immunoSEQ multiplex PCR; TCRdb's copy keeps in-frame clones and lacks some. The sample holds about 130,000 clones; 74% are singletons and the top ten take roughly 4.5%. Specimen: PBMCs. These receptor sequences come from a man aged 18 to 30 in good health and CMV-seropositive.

The CDR3 DNA reads TGTGCCAGCAGCGTAGGGACAGGAGGTAACTATGGCTACACCTTC. It encodes CASSVGTGGNYGYTF. The chain combines TRBV9 with TRBJ1-2; TRBD1 matches 7 bases. Trimming took 0 bases from V and 1 from J; bases not matched to a gene: 3. Germline loops: CDR1 SGDLS, CDR2 YYNGEE. The CDR3 spans 15 residues.

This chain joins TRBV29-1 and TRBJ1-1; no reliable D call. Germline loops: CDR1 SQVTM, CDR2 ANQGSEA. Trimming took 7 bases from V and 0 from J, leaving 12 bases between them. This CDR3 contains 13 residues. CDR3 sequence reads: CSGEILVNTEAFF. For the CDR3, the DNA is TGCAGCGGGGAGATATTGGTGAACACTGAAGCTTTCTTT.

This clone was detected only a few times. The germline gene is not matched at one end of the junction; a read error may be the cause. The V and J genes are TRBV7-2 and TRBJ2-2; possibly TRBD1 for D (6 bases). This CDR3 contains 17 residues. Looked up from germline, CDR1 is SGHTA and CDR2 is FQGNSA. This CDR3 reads CASSVATGTQNTGELFF. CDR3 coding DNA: TGTGCCAGCAGCGTAGCTACCGGGACACAGAACACCGGGGAGCTGTTTTTT.

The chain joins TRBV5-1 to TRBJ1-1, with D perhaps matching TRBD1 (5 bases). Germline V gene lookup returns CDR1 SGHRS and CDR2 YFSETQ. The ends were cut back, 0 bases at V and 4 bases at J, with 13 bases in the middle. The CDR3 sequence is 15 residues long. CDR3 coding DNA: TGCGCCAGCAGCTTGGTTGGGGCTTTGGGCACTGAAGCTTTCTTT. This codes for CASSLVGALGTEAFF.

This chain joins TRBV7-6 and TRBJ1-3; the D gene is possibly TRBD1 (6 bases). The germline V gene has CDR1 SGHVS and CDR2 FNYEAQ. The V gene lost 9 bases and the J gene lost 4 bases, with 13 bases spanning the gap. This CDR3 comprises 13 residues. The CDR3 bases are TGTGCCAGTACTTGGGGGCCAGGAAACACCATATATTTT. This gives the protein CASTWGPGNTIYF.

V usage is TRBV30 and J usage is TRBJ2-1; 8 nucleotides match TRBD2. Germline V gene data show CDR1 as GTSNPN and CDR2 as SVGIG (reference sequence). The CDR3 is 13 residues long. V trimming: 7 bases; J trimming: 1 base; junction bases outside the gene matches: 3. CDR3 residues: CASPGGSYNEQFF. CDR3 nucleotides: TGTGCCTCCCCGGGAGGGTCCTACAATGAGCAGTTCTTC. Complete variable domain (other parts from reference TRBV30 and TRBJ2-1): SQTIHQWPATLVQPVGSPLSLECTVEGTSNPNLYWYRQAAGRGLQLLFYSVGIGQISSEVPQNLSASRPQDRQFILSSKKLLLSDSGFYLCASPGGSYNEQFFGPGTRLTVL.

This CDR3 is CASSPPTGDRGRANYGYTF. DNA of the CDR3: TGCGCCAGCAGCCCGCCTACCGGGGACAGGGGGAGGGCTAACTATGGCTACACCTTC. The V and J genes are TRBV4-1 and TRBJ1-2; 11 nucleotides match TRBD1. Germline CDR1 and CDR2: MGHRA and YSYEKL. The CDR3 is 19 amino acids. V lost 4 bases and J lost 0; bases outside the gene matches: 13.

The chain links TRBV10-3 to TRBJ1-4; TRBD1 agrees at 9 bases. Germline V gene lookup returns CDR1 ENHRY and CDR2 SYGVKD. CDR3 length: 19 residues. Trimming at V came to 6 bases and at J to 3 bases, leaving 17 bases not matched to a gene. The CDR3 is CAISPRTTGGPGANEKLFF. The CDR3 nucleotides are TGTGCCATCAGCCCACGAACTACAGGGGGCCCTGGGGCTAATGAAAAACTGTTTTTT.

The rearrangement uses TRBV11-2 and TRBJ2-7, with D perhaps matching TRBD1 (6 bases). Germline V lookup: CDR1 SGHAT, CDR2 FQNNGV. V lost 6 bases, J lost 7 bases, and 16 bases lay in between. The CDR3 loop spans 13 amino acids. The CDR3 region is CASRLYRDGEQYF. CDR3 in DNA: TGTGCCAGCAGACTCTACAGGGACGGGGAGCAGTACTTC.

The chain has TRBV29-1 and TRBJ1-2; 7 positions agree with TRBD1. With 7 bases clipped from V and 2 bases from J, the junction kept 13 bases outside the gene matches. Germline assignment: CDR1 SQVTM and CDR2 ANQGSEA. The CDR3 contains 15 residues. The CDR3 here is CSDLGQREWNYGYTF. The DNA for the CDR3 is TGCAGCGACCTGGGACAGAGAGAATGGAACTATGGCTACACCTTC.

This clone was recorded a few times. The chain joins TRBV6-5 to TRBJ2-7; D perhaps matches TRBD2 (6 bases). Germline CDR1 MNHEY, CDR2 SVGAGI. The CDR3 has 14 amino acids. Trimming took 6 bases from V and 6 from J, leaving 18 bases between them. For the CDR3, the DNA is TGTGCCAGCAGCCGGGGCGGAGGGGAGGCCGAGCAGTACTTC. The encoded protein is CASSRGGGEAEQYF.

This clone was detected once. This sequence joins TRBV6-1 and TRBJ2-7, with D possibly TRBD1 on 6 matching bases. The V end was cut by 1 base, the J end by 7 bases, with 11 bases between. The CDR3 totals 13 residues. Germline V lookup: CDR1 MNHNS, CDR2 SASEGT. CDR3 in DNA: TGTGCCAGCAGTGAAGGGACAGCGCGAGAGCAGTACTTC. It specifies CASSEGTAREQYF.

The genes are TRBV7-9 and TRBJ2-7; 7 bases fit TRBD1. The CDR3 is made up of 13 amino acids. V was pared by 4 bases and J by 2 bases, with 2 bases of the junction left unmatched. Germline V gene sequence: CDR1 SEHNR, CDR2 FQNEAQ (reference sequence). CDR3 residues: CASSSGQTYEQYF. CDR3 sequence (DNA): TGTGCCAGCAGCTCGGGACAGACCTACGAGCAGTACTTC. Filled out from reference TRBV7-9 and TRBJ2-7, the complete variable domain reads DTGVSQNPRHKITKRGQNVTFRCDPISEHNRLYWYRQTLGQGPEFLTYFQNEAQLEKSRLLSDRFSAERPKGSFSTLEIQRTEQGDSAMYLCASSSGQTYEQYFGPGTRLTVT.

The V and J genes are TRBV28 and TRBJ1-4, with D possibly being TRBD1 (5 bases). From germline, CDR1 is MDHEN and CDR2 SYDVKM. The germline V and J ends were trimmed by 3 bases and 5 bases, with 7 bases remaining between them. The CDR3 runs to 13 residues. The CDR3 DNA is TGTGCCAGCAGTTTTGCAGGGAATGAAAAACTGTTTTTT. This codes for CASSFAGNEKLFF.

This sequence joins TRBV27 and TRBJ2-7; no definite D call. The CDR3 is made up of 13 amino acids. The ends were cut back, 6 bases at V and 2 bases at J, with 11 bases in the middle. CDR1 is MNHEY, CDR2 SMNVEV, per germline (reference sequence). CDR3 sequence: CASRRSSTYEQYF. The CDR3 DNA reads TGTGCCAGCAGACGGAGTTCTACCTACGAGCAGTACTTC.

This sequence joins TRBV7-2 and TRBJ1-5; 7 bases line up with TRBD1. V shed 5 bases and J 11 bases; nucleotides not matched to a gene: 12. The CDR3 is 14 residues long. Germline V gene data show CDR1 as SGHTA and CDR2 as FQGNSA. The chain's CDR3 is CASSPSGTAVSQHF. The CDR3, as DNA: TGTGCCAGCAGCCCCTCCGGGACAGCTGTGTCCCAGCATTTT.

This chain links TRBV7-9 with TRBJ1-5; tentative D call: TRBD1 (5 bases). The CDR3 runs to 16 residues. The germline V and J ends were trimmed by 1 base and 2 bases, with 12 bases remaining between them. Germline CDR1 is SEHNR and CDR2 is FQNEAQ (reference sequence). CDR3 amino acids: CASSLGAGDGNQPQHF. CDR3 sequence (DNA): TGTGCCAGCAGCTTAGGGGCGGGGGATGGCAATCAGCCCCAGCATTTT.

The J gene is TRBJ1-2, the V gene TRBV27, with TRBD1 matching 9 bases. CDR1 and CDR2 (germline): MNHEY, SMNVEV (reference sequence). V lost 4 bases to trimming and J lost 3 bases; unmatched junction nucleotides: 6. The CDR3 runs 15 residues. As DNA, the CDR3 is TGTGCCAGCAGTTCGTACAGGGGGCCGGACTATGGCTACACCTTC. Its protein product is CASSSYRGPDYGYTF.

The CDR3 DNA sequence: TGTGCCAGCAGCGCCTCGGACAGGGGCCACGAGCAGTACTTC. Its translation: CASSASDRGHEQYF. The chain recombines TRBV9 with TRBJ2-7; TRBD1 matches 9 bases. The CDR3 has 14 amino acids. The V gene's germline CDR1 is SGDLS and CDR2 YYNGEE. V lost 3 bases to trimming and J lost 5 bases; unmatched junction nucleotides: 6.

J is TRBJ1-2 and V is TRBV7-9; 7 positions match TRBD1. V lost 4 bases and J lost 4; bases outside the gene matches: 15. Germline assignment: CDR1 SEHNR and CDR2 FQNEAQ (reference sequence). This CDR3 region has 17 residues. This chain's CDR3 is CASSSRRDSKSPYGYTF. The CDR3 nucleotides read TGTGCCAGCAGCTCCAGACGGGACAGCAAATCTCCCTATGGCTACACCTTC.

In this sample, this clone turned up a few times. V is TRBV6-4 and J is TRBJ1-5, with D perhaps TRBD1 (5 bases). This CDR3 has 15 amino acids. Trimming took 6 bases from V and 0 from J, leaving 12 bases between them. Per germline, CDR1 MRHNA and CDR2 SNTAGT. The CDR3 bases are TGTGCCAGCAGCGAGGACAATTATAGCAATCAGCCCCAGCATTTT. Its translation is CASSEDNYSNQPQHF.

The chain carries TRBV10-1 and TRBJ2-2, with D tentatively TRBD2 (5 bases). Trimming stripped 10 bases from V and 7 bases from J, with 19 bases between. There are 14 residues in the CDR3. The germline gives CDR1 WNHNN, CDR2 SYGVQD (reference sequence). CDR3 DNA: TGCGCCACCCAACTCCGAGGGCTAGACGGGGAGCTGTTTTTT. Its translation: CATQLRGLDGELFF.

The CDR3, as DNA: TGTGCCATCAGTGAGTCTCGCTCCGGGACAGGGGTTCCTGAAGCTTTCTTT. Translating it yields CAISESRSGTGVPEAFF. The rearrangement links TRBV10-3 to TRBJ1-1; 10 bases are shared with TRBD1. The V segment lost 0 bases and the J segment 6 bases; nucleotides outside the gene matches: 10. Germline assignment: CDR1 ENHRY and CDR2 SYGVKD. The CDR3 totals 17 residues.

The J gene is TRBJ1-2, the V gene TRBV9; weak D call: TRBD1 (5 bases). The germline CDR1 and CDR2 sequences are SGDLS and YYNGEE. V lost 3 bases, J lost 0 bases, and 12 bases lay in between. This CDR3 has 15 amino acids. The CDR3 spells CASSAGLMANYGYTF. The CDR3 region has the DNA TGTGCCAGCAGCGCAGGGCTAATGGCTAACTATGGCTACACCTTC.

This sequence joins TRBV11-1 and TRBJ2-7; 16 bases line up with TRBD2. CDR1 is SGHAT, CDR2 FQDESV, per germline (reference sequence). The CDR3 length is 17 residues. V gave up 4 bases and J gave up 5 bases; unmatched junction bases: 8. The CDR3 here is CASSSGLAGGTFDEQYF. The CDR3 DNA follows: TGTGCCAGCAGCTCGGGACTAGCGGGGGGGACCTTCGACGAGCAGTACTTC.

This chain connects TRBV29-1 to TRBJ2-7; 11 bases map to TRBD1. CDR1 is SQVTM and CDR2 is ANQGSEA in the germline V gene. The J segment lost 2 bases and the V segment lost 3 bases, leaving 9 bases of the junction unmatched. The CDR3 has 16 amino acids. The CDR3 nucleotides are TGCAGCGTTGAGCCGGGACAGGGGGGATCCCCCTACGAGCAGTACTTC. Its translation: CSVEPGQGGSPYEQYF.

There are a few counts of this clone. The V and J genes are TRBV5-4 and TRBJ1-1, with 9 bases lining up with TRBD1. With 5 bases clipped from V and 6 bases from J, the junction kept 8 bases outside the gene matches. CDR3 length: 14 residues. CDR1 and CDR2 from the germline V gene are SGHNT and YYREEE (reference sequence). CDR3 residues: CASRWGDRASEAFF. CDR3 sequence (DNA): TGTGCCAGCAGGTGGGGGGACAGGGCCTCTGAAGCTTTCTTT.

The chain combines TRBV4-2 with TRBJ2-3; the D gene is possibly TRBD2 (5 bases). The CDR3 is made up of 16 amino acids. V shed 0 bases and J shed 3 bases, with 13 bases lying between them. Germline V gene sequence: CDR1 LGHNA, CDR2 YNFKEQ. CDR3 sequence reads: CASSQEAGPRTDTQYF. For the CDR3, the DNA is TGTGCCAGCAGCCAAGAGGCGGGCCCCAGGACAGATACGCAGTATTTT.

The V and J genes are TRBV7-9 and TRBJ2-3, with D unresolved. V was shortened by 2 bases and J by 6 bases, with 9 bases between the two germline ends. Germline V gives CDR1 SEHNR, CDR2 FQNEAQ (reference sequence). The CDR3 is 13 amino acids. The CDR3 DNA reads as TGTGCCAGCAGCTTAACCTACTCGGATACGCAGTATTTT. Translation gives CASSLTYSDTQYF.

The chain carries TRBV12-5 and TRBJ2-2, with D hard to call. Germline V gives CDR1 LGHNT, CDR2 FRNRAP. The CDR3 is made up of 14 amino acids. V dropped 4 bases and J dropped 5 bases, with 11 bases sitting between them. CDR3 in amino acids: CASGSAALTGELFF. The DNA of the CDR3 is TGTGCTAGTGGTTCGGCGGCCCTAACCGGGGAGCTGTTTTTT.